This T cell receptor beta chain was captured by sequencing in a study of T cell responses to AZD1222 COVID-19 vaccine (TCRdb year 2021). About the full investigation: TCR sequencing was performed for 230 to 250 trial participants, of whom around 210 were given two doses of AZD1222 and around 25 were given two doses of MenACWY control vaccine. Trial participants were enrolled into age subgroups of 18-55, 56-69 and 70-plus years, which contained approximately 150, 28 and 58 TCR-sequenced participants, respectively. Broader findings and caveats from the paper: CD4 TCRs associated with the vaccine covered the entire spike protein, and the dominant responses were in regions 160-218 and 743-854. The 56-69-year group was small, and its depth increase did not reach significance, likely because of low power. Because no day 14 peak-response samples were available, repertoires were characterized only after the peak T cell response. Epitopes outside the regions mutated in the B.1.351 and B.1.1.7 variants were reportedly recognized by nearly half of the unique spike-specific TCRs. Conclusions about previously exposed vaccinees are limited, since just 5 to 7 AZD1222 recipients were seropositive for SARS-CoV-2 at baseline. A significant rise in spike-specific TCR breadth and depth was observed after two AZD1222 doses relative to day 0 and relative to MenACWY recipients. Participants were mostly white British and included more females than males, and it was suggested by the authors that clonal diversity may have been underestimated.

This clone has only a few counts. It has no known antigen specificity. The sample holds no much larger clone one base away, and base qualities are not on file. Counted from cysteine to phenylalanine, this CDR3 has 14 amino acids. The sequence is cut down to CDR3 DNA, 42 bases in frame from base 1. CDR1 and CDR2, looked up from the germline V gene, are SGHAT and FQNNGV. V loses 5 bases of germline sequence and J loses 1 base, and the interval between the two ends is 11 bases. In the paper's terms, the time point label means: baseline before first vaccination. The sample's treatment or condition, from its label and the paper: meningococcal conjugate vaccine given as trial control. The vaccinee samples were drawn from two UK trials, COV001 and COV002, one of which was a single-blind randomized controlled phase 2/3 trial testing AZD1222 (ChAdOx1 nCoV-19) in healthy adults. For TCRbeta chain sequencing, PBMC samples from trial participants were taken at day 0 and at day 28 after the second dose.

The CDR3 regions of human TCRbeta chains were subjected to immunosequencing. On the study's bioinformatics: TCRs in the repertoires were matched against a reference library of SARS-CoV-2-specific TCRs that had been generated with the MIRA antigen-specificity platform. Breadth was defined as the fraction of unique TCRs that were SARS-CoV-2-associated. Depth was defined as the fraction of total T cells that were SARS-CoV-2-associated. Using the MIRA data, each spike-specific TCR was assigned both to the spike region to which the TCR was reactive and to a CD4 or CD8 class. Log10-transformed breadth and depth values were compared by one-way ANOVA with Sidak's multiple comparisons tests. This is the immuneACCESS table as TCRdb keeps it, with only in-frame sequences that have V and J called. A part of the clones is gone; compared with another copy, unresolved V genes explain less than half, and the rest is unexplained. That table is the source of V, J and clone size, and D and trimming were worked out from the DNA. For this sample there are about 93,000 clones; around nine tenths appear just once. The top ten constitute less than 3.5% of the sample.

Here the chain combines TRBV11-2 and TRBJ2-5; the best D guess is TRBD2, with 5 bases matching. This receptor was taken from an adult in good health. This sample comprised peripheral blood, obtained on day 0 of MenACWY control vaccination. The CDR3 is CASSTGNLQETQYF. The nucleotide sequence is TGTGCCAGCAGCACCGGGAACCTCCAAGAGACCCAGTACTTC.